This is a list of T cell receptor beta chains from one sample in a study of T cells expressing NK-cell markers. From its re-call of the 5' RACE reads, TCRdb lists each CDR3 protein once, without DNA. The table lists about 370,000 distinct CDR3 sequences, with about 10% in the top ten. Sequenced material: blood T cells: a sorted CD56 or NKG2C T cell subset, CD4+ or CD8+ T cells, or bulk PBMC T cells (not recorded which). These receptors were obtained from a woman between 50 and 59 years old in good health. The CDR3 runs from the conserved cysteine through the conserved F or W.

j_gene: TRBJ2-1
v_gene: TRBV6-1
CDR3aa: CASRALAYSSYNEQFF

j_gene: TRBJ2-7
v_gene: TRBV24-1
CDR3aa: CATSPPIGRRSSYEQYF

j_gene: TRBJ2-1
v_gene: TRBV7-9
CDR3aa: CASSPGVVYNEQFF

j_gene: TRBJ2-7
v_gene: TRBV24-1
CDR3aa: CATSDARDGSYEQYF

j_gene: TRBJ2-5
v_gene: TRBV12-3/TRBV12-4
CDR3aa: CASSLGQGAYETQYF

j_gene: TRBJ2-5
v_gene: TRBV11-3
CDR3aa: CASSLEPSETWGTQYF

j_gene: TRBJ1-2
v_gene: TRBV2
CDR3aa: CASGDPYGYTF

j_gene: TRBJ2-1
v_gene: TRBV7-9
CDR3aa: CASSHSGAPENEQFF

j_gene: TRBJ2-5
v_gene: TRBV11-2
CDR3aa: CASSLWEGPGETQYF

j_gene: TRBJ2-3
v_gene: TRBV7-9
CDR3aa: CASSSPNWDTDTQYF

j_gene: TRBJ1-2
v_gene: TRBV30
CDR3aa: CAWSVLVGYGYTF

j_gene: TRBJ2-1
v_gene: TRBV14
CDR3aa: CASRSFTDSYNEQFF

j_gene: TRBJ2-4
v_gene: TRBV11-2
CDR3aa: CASSLGGGRAKNIQYF

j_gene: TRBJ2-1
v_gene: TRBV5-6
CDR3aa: CASSPGSVVNEQFF

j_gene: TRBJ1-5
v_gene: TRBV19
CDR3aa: CASSHPAYSNQPQHF

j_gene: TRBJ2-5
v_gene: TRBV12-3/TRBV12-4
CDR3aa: CASSPGGLAPRGTQYF

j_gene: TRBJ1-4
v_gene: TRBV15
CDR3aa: CATSKDRELEKLFF

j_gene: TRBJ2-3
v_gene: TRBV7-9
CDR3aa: CASSQTSGRSDTQYF

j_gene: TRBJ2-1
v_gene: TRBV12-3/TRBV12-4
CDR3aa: CASSSSSGGPIKDEQFF

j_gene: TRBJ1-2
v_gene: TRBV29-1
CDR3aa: CSVERADGGYGYTF

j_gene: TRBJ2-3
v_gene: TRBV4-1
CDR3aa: CASSQVPLAADTQYF

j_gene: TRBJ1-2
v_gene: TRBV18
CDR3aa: CASSPDDNYGYTF

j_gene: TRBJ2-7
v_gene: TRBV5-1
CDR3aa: CASSLGPIAYEQYF

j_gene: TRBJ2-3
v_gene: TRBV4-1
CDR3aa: CASSLTGTGGLTDTQYF

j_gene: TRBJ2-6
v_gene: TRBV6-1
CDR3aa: CASSGSGANVLTF

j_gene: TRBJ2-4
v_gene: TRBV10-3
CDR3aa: CAISESGGGHLAKNIQYF

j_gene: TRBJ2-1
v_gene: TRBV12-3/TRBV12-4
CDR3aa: CASRKTSGPYNEQFF

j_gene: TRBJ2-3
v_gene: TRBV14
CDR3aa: CASSQDREGQYF

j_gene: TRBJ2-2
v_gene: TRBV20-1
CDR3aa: CSARDPDRVGIGELFF

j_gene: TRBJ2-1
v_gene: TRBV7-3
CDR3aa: CASSPTLGRGLAGEQFF

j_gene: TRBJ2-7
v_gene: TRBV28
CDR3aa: CASRPTEGLAGAYYEQYF

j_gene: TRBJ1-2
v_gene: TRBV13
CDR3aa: CASASGHYGYTF

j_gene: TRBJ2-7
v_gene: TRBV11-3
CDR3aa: CASSLDRPDLAQYF

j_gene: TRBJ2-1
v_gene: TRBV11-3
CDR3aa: CASSSPPFGENEQFF

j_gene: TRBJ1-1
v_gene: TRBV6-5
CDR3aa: CASSETTGLTEAFF

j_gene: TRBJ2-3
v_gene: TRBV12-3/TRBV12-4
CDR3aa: CASSTGTGDTDTQYF

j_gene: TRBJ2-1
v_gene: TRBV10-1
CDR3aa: CASSVGGAVNEQFF

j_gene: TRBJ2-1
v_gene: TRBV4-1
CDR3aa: CASSQDYPTVYNEQFF

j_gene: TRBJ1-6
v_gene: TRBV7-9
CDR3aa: CASSSGWNSPLHF

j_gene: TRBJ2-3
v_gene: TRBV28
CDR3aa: CASSKGDSTDTQYF

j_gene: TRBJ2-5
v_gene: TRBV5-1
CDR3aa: CASGPGAGETQYF

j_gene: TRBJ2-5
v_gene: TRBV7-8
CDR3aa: CASSLGISGVQETQYF

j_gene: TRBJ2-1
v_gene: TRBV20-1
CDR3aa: CSARDVERVRGQFF

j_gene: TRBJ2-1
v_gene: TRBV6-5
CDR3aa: CASFQRYNEQFF

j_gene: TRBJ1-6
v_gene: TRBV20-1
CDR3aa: CSARDALRQAGKSPLHF

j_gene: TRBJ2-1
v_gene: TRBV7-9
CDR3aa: CASSLLLQGIYNEQFF

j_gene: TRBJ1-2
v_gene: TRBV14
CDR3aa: CASSPKGRPYGYTF

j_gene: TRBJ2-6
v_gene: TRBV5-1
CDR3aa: CASSLAARGLSGANVLTF

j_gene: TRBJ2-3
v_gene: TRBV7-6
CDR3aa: CASSLEIIQLSDTQYF

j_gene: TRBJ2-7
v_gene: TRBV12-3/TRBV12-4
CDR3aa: CASTSGGSYSEQYF

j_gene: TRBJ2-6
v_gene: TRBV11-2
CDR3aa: CASRNRDRGFSGANVLTF

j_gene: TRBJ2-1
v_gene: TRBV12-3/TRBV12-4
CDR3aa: CASSFLLQDRINEQFF

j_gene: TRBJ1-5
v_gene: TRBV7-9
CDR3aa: CASSSDREEQPQHF

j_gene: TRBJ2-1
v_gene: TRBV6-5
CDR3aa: CASSPTKHNEQFF

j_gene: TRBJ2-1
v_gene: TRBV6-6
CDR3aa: CASSLTGDIEQFF

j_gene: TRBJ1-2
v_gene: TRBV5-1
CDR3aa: CASSLGDSNYGYTF